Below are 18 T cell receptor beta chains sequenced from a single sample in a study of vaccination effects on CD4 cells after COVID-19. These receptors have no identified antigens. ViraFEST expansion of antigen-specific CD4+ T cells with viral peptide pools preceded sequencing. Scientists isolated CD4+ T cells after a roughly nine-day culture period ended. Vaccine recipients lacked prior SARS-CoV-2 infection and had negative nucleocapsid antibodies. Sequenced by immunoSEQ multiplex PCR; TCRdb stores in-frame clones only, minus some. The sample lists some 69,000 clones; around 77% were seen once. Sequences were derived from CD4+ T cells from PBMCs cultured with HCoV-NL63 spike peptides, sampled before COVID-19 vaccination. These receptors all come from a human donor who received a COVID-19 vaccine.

The CDR3 nucleotides read TGCGCCAGCAGCCAGGTCAGGGGTTCGGACACTGAAGCTTTCTTT. Amino acids: CASSQVRGSDTEAFF. The rearrangement links TRBV5-1 to TRBJ1-1, with D possibly TRBD1 on 6 matching bases. The germline V gene encodes CDR1 SGHRS and CDR2 YFSETQ. CDR3 length: 15 amino acids. Trimming left V 4 bases short and J 3 bases short, with 16 bases between.

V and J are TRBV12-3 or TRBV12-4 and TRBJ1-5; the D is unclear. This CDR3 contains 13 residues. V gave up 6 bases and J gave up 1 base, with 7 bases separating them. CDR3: CASSRKSNQPQHF. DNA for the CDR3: TGTGCCAGCAGCCGTAAGAGCAATCAGCCCCAGCATTTT.

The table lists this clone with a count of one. The CDR3 spells CASREGPRGTQYF. The CDR3 DNA is TGTGCCAGCAGGGAGGGCCCCCGAGGGACCCAGTACTTC. The gene calls are TRBV6-5 and TRBJ2-5, with a tentative D call TRBD2 (6 bases). V shed 6 bases and J shed 7 bases, with 15 bases lying between them. This CDR3 is 13 amino acids long. In germline, CDR1 is MNHEY, CDR2 SVGAGI.

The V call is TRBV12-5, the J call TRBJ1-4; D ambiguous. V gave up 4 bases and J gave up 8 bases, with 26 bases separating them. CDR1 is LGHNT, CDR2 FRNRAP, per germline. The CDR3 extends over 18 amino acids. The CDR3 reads CASGSLPDGRTEIEKLFF. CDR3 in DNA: TGTGCTAGTGGTTCCCTCCCTGACGGGAGGACTGAGATAGAAAAACTGTTTTTT.

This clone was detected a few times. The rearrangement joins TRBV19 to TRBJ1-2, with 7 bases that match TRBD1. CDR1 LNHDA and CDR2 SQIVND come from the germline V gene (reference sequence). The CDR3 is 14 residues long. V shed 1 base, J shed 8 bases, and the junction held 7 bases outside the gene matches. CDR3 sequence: CASSIGGTVHGYTF. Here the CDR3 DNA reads TGTGCCAGTAGTATAGGGGGGACAGTGCACGGCTACACCTTC.

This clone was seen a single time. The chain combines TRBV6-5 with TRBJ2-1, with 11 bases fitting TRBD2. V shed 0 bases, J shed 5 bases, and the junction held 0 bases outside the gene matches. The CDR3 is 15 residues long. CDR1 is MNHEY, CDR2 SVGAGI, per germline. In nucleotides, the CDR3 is TGTGCCAGCAGTTACTCTAGCGGGGGGGACAATGAGCAGTTCTTC. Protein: CASSYSSGGDNEQFF.

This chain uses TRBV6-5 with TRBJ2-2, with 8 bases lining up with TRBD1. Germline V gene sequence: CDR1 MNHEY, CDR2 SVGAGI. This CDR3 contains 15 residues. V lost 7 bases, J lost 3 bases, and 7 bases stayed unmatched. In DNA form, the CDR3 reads TGTGCCAGCACCAAAGGACAGGGAGACACCGGGGAGCTGTTTTTT. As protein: CASTKGQGDTGELFF.

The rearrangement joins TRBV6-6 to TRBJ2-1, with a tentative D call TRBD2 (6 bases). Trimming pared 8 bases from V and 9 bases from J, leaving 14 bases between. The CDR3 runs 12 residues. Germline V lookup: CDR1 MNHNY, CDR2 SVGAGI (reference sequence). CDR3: CASGAGGSEQFF. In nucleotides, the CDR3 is TGTGCCAGCGGGGCCGGAGGGAGTGAGCAGTTCTTC.

The CDR3 reads CATSRDQNSPLSYEQYV. The CDR3, as DNA: TGTGCCACCAGCAGAGATCAGAACAGCCCGTTATCCTACGAGCAGTACGTC. This chain links TRBV15 with TRBJ2-7; unclear D gene. From germline, CDR1 is LNHNV and CDR2 YYDKDF (reference sequence). Trimming stripped 0 bases from V and 1 base from J, with 16 bases between. The CDR3 is 17 amino acids.

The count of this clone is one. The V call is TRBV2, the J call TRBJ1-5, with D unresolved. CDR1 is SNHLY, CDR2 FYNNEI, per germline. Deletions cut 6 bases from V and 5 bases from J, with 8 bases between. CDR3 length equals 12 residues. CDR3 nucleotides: TGTGCCAGCAGCATCACCGATCAGCCCCAGCATTTT. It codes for CASSITDQPQHF.

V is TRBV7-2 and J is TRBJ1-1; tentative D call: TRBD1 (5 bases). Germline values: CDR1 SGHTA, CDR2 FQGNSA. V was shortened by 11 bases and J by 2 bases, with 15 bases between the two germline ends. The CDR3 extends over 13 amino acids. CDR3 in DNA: TGTGCCTCCACGACAGACCTCAACACTGAAGCTTTCTTT. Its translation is CASTTDLNTEAFF. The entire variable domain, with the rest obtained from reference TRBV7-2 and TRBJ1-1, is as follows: GAGVSQSPSNKVTEKGKDVELRCDPISGHTALYWYRQSLGQGLEFLIYFQGNSAPDKSGLPSDRFSAERTGGSVSTLTIQRTQQEDSAVYLCASTTDLNTEAFFGQGTRLTVV.

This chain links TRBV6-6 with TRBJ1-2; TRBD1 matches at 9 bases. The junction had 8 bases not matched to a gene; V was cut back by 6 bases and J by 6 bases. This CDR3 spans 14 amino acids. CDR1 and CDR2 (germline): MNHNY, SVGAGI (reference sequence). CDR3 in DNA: TGTGCCAGCAGGCCAACAGGGGGCGCGGATGGCTACACCTTC. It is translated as CASRPTGGADGYTF.

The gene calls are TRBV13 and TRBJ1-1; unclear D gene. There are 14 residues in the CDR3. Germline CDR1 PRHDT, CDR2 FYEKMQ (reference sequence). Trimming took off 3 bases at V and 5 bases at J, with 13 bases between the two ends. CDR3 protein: CASSFGVKGTEAFF. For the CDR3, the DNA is TGTGCCAGCAGCTTTGGGGTAAAGGGAACTGAAGCTTTCTTT.

In nucleotides, the CDR3 is TGCGCCAGCAGCCCCAACCCCGCGCCAGATACGCAGTATTTT. It specifies CASSPNPAPDTQYF. This chain connects TRBV5-1 to TRBJ2-3; no reliable D call. CDR3 size: 14 residues. V gave up 4 bases and J gave up 4 bases, with 13 bases separating them. Germline lookup yields CDR1 SGHRS and CDR2 YFSETQ.

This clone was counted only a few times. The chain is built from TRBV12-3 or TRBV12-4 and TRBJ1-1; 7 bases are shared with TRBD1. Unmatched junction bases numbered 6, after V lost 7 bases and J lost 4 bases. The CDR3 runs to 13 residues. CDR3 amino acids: CASNRGQATEAFF. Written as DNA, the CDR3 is TGTGCCAGCAACAGGGGACAAGCCACTGAAGCTTTCTTT.

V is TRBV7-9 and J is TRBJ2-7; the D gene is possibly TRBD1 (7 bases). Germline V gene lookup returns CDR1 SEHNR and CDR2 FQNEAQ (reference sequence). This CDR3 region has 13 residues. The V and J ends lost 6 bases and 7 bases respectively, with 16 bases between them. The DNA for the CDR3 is TGTGCCAGCAGTCCCCTGACAGGGAGGGAGCAGTACGTC. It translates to CASSPLTGREQYV.

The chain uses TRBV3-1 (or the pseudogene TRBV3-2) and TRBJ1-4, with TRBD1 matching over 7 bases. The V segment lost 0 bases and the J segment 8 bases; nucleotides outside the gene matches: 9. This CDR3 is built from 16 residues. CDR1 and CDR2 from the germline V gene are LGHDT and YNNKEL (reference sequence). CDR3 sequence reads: CASSQEFDREREKLFF. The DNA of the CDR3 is TGTGCCAGCAGCCAAGAGTTCGACAGGGAGAGGGAAAAACTGTTTTTT.

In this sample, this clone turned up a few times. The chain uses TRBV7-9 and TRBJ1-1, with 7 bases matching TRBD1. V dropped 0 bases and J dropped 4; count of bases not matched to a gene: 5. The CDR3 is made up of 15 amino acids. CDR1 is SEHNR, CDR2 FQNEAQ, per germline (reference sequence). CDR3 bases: TGTGCCAGCAGCTTAGCGCCAGGGGGGGGCACTGAAGCTTTCTTT. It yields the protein CASSLAPGGGTEAFF.